This T cell receptor (beta chain) was recorded in a study of memory CD4+ T cells and cytomegalovirus serostatus. The sort gate was single viable CD3+CD4+CD8-CD45RO+ cells for memory CD4+ T cells. Serostatus was set by detecting CMV pp150, pp28, p38, p52 IgG. TCRdb's table, derived via immunoSEQ multiplex PCR, lists solely in-frame clones and lacks some. Among over 60,000 clones listed, 77% were seen once. This receptor was taken from an adult in good health and CMV-seronegative. Sequenced input: memory CD4+ T cells from blood.

Here the CDR3 reads CASSLGATGGISYEQYF. Written as DNA, the CDR3 is TGTGCCAGCAGCCTGGGTGCCACAGGGGGGATTTCCTACGAGCAGTACTTC. The chain couples TRBV5-5 to TRBJ2-7; 8 bases align to TRBD1. Trimming removed 4 bases from V and 1 base from J; junction bases left unmatched: 13. The CDR3 covers 17 residues. The germline V gene has CDR1 SGHKS and CDR2 YYEKEE (reference sequence). The whole variable domain, filled in from reference TRBV5-5 and TRBJ2-7, reads DAGVTQSPTHLIKTRGQQVTLRCSPISGHKSVSWYQQVLGQGPQFIFQYYEKEERGRGNFPDRFSARQFPNYSSELNVNALLLGDSALYLCASSLGATGGISYEQYFGPGTRLTVT.